This T cell receptor beta chain came from a study of cytomegalovirus exposure and HLA in healthy donors. Both 60 Vbeta primers and 13 Jbeta primers went into the PCR. Sequencing used immunoSEQ multiplex PCR; TCRdb keeps in-frame clones, though not all of them. Seen here are around 110,000 clones, about four fifths observed once, and the top ten hold around 5%. Broader study findings: In a later analysis, a missense DCLRE1C variant was linked to TCR beta V- and J-gene trimming. When analyzed later, the rates of TCR association showed variation by HLA locus, with DRB1 the most and HLA-C the fewest. Some TCR beta chains (more than 150 of them) were listed as cytomegalovirus-associated. Several of the most significant clusters appeared, in a later analysis, to be linked to common viral pathogens.

On this clone itself: Its antigen is unidentified.

The material sequenced was PBMCs. The source of this sequence is a young man in good health and CMV-seropositive.

The CDR3 nucleotides are TGCGCCAGCAGCTGGACTAGCGGGGGCTTCAATGAGCAGTTCTTC. Translating gives CASSWTSGGFNEQFF. The rearrangement links TRBV5-1 to TRBJ2-1, with 13 bases aligning to TRBD2. This CDR3 spans 15 amino acids. V lost 3 bases to trimming and J lost 6 bases; unmatched junction nucleotides: 3. The germline gives CDR1 SGHRS, CDR2 YFSETQ.